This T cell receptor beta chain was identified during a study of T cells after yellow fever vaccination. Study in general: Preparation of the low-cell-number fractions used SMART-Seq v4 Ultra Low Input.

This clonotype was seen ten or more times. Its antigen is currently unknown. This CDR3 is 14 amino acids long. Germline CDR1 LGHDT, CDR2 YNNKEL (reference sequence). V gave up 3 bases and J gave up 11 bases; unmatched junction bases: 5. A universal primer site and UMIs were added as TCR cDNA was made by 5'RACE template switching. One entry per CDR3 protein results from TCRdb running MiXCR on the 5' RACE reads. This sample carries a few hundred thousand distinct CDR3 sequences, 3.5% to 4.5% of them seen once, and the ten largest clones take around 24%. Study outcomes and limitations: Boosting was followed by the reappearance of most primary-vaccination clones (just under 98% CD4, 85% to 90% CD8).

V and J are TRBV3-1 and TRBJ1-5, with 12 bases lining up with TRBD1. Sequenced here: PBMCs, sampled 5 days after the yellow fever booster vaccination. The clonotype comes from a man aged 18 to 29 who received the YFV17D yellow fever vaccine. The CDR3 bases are TGTGCCAGCAGCCAGGGGGGACAGGGGGCAGCCCAGCATTTT. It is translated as CASSQGGQGAAQHF.